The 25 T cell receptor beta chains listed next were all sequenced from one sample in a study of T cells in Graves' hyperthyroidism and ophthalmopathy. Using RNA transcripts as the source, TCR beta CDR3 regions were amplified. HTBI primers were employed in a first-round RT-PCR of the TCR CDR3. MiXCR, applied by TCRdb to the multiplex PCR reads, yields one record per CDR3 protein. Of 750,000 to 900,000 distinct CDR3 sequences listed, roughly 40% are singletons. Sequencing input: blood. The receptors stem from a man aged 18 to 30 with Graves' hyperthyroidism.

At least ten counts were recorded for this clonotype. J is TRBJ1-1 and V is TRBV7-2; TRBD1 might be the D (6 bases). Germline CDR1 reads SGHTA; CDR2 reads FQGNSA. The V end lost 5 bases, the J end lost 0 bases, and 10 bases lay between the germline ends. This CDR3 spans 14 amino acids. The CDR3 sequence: CASSIDRMNTEAFF. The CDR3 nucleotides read TGTGCCAGCAGCATCGACAGGATGAACACTGAAGCTTTCTTT.

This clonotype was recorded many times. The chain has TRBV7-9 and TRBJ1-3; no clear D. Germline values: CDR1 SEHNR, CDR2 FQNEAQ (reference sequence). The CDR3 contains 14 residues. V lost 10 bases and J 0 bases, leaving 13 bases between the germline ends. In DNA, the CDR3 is TGTGCCACCGAATTACCCCGCTCTGGAAACACCATATATTTT. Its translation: CATELPRSGNTIYF.

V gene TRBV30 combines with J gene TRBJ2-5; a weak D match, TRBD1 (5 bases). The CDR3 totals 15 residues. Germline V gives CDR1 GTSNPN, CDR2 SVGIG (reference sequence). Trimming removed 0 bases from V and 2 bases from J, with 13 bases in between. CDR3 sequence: CAWSVPETVQETQYF. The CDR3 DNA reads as TGTGCCTGGAGTGTACCTGAGACAGTGCAAGAGACCCAGTACTTC.

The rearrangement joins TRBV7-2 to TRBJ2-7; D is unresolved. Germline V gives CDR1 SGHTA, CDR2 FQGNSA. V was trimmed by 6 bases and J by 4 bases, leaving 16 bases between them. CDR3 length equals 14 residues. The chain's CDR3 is CASSLSGGQYEQYF. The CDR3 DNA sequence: TGTGCCAGCAGTTTATCGGGCGGTCAGTACGAGCAGTACTTC.

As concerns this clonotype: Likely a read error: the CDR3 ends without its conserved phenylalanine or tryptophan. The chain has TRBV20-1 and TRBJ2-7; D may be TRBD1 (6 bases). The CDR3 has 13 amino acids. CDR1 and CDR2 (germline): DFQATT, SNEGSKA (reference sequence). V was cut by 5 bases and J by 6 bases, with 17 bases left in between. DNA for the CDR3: TGCAGTGCTCCAGACAGGATCCCTGGCGAGCAGTACCTC. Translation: CSAPDRIPGEQYL.

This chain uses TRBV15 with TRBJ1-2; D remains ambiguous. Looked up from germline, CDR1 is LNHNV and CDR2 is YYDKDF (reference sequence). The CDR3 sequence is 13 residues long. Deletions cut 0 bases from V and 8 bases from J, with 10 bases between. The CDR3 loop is CATSRDRKQGYTF. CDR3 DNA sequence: TGTGCCACCAGCAGAGATAGGAAACAGGGCTACACCTTC.

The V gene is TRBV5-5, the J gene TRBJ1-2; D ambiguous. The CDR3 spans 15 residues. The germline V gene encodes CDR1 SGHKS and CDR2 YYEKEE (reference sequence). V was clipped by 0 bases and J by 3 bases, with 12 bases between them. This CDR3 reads CASSLGVRKDYGYTF. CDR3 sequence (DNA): TGTGCCAGCAGCTTGGGCGTGAGAAAAGACTATGGCTACACCTTC.

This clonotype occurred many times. The CDR3 region is CASIPDRANTEAFF. For the CDR3, the DNA is TGTGCCAGTATACCTGATCGCGCAAACACTGAAGCTTTCTTT. The chain joins TRBV19 to TRBJ1-1, with D hard to call. CDR1 LNHDA and CDR2 SQIVND come from the germline V gene (reference sequence). The CDR3 is 14 residues long. Trimming took 7 bases from V and 2 from J, leaving 14 bases between them.

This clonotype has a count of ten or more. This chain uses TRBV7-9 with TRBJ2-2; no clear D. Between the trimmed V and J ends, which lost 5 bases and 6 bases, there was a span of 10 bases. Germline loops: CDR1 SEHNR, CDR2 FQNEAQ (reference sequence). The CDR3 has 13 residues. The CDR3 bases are TGTGCCAGCAGCGTAGAGTGGGCCGGGGAGCTGTTTTTT. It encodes CASSVEWAGELFF.

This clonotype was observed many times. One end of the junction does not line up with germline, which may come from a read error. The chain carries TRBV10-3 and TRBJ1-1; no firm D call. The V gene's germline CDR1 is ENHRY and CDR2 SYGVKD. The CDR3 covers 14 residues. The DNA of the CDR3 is TGTGCCATCAGTCTTTCCGCCACCAAGTCCGAAGTTTTCTTT. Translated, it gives CAISLSATKSEVFF.

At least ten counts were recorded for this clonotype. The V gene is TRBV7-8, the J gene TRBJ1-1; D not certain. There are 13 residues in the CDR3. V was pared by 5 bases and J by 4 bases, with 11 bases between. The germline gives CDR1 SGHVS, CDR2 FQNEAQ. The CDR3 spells CASSPRWGTEAFF. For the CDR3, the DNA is TGTGCCAGCAGCCCCCGATGGGGCACTGAAGCTTTCTTT.

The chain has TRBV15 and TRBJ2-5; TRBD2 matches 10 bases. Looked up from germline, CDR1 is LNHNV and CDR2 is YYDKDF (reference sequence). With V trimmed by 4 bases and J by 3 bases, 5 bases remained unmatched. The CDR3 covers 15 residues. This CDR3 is CATSTSGRSEETQYF. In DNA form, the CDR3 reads TGTGCCACCAGCACTAGCGGGAGATCGGAAGAGACCCAGTACTTC.

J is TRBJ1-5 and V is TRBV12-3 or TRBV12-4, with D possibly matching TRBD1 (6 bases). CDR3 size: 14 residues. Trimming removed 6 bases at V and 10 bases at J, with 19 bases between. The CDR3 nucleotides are TGTGCCAGCAGCCAACAGGGAGGAGGTTCACCCCAGCATTTT. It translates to CASSQQGGGSPQHF.

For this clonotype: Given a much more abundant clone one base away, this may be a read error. CDR3 DNA sequence: TGTGCCACGATCACTGAGGGGGGGAGCACTGAAGCTTTCTTT. Its protein is CATITEGGSTEAFF. The chain employs TRBV10-3 and TRBJ1-1; TRBD1 is a possible D gene (6 bases). This CDR3 has 14 residues. Germline values: CDR1 ENHRY, CDR2 SYGVKD. With 10 bases removed from V and 4 bases from J, the gap between germline ends came to 19 bases.

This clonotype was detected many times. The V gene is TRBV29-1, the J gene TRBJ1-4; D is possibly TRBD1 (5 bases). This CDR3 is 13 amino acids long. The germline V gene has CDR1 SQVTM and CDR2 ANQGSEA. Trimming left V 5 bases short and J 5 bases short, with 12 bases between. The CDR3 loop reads CSVPTAPNEKLFF. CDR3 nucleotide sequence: TGCAGCGTTCCGACAGCCCCAAATGAAAAACTGTTTTTT.

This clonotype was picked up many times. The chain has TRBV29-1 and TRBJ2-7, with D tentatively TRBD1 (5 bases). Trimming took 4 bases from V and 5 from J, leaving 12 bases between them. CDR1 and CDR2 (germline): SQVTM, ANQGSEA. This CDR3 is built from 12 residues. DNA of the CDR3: TGCAGCGTTGTCGAGCAGGGCCACGAGCAGTACTTC. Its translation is CSVVEQGHEQYF.

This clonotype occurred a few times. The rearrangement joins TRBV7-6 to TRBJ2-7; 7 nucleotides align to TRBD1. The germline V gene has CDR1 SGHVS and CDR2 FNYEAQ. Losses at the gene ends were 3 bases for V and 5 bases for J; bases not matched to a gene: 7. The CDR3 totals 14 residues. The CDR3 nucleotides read TGTGCCAGCAGCTTGACAGGGAGCGGTGACGAGCAGTACTTC. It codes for CASSLTGSGDEQYF.

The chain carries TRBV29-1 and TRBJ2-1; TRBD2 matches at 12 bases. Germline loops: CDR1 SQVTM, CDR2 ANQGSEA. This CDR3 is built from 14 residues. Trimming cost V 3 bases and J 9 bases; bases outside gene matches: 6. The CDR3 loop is CSVETSGSGGEQFF. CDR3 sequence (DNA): TGCAGCGTTGAGACTAGCGGGAGTGGGGGTGAGCAGTTCTTC.

The CDR3 DNA reads TGTGCCACCAGTGACCCCGGGACAGGGAAGGACTATGGCTACACCTTC. Translating gives CATSDPGTGKDYGYTF. The chain joins TRBV24-1 to TRBJ1-2; 9 positions match TRBD1. This CDR3 has 16 amino acids. Germline CDR1 KGHDR, CDR2 SFDVKD. Trimming took 4 bases from V and 3 from J; bases not matched to a gene: 8.

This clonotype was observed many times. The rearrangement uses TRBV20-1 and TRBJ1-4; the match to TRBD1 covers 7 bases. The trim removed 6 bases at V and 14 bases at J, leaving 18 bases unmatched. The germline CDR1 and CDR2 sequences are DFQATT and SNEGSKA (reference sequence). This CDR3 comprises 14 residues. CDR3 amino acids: CSAEYRDRPSPLFF. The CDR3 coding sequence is TGCAGTGCGGAGTACCGGGACAGACCTAGTCCGCTGTTTTTT.

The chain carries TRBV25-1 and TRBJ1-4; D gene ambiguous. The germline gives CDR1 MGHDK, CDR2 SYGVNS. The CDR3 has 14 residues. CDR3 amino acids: CARDGYGTNEKLFF. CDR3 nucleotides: TGTGCTAGAGATGGTTACGGAACTAATGAAAAACTGTTTTTT. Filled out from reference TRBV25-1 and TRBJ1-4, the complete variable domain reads EADIYQTPRYLVIGTGKKITLECSQTMGHDKMYWYQQDPGMELHLIHYSYGVNSTEKGDLSSESTVSRIRTEHFPLTLESARPSHTSQYLCARDGYGTNEKLFFGSGTQLSVL.

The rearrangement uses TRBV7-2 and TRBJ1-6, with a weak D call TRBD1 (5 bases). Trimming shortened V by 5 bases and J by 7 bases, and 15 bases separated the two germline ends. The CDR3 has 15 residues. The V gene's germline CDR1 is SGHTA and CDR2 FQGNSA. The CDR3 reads CASSPTMGPNSPLHF. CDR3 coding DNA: TGTGCCAGCAGCCCAACCATGGGGCCGAATTCACCCCTCCACTTT.

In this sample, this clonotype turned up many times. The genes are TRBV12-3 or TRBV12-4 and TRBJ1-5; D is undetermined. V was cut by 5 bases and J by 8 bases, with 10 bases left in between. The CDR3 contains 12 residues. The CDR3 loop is CASSVGKEPQHF. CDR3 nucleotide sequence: TGTGCCAGCAGTGTAGGCAAGGAGCCCCAGCATTTT.

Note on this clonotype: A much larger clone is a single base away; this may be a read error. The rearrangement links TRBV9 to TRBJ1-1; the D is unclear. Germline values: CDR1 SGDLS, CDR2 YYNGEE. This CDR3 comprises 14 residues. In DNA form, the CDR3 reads TGTGCCAACAGCCGTTCAGAGTTGAACACTGAAGCTTTCTTT. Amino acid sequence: CANSRSELNTEAFF.

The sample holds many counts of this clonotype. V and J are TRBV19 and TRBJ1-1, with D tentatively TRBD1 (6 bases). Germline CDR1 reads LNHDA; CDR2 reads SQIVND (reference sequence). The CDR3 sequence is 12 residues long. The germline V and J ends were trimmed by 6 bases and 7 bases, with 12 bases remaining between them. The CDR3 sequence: CASSPGQIEAFF. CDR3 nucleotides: TGTGCCAGTAGCCCAGGACAGATTGAAGCTTTCTTT.